This entry lists 21 T cell receptor beta chains sequenced from one sample in a study of cytomegalovirus exposure and HLA in healthy donors. The method was immunoSEQ multiplex PCR; TCRdb's version includes in-frame clones alone and lacks a portion of them. In the table there are fewer than 200,000 clones, just under 90% of which are singletons. The sample comprised PBMCs. The receptor set was obtained from a man younger than 30 in good health and CMV-seropositive.

This rearrangement joins TRBV15 to TRBJ2-7, with 8 bases that match TRBD2. Germline CDR1 reads LNHNV; CDR2 reads YYDKDF (reference sequence). The CDR3 spans 15 residues. The V and J ends lost 1 base and 4 bases, in that order; junction bases with no gene match: 6. The CDR3 region has the DNA TGTGCCACCAGCAGAGGGGGGATAGCGGGGTACGAGCAGTACTTC. This gives the protein CATSRGGIAGYEQYF.

V and J are TRBV29-1 and TRBJ2-7; TRBD1 is a possible D gene (5 bases). The V end lost 3 bases, the J end lost 6 bases, and 18 bases lay between the germline ends. This CDR3 contains 14 residues. Germline CDR1 SQVTM, CDR2 ANQGSEA. The CDR3 DNA follows: TGCAGCGTTGAGGGTCAAATGGGGCTCTCCGAGCAGTACTTC. It yields the protein CSVEGQMGLSEQYF.

This clone has a single count. The chain is built from TRBV2 and TRBJ1-4; 9 nucleotides agree with TRBD1. Germline lookup yields CDR1 SNHLY and CDR2 FYNNEI. CDR3 length: 16 residues. J lost 3 bases, V lost 6 bases, and 8 bases had no gene match. For the CDR3, the DNA is TGTGCCAGCAGCGTAAACAGGGGGCCAGCTAATGAAAAACTGTTTTTT. Its protein product is CASSVNRGPANEKLFF.

The chain combines TRBV18 with TRBJ2-1, with D possibly being TRBD2 (5 bases). V lost 2 bases and J lost 3, with 14 bases in between. CDR1 is KGHSH and CDR2 is LQKENI in the germline V gene. The CDR3 has 16 residues. The CDR3 loop reads CASSPEQLVYYNEQFF. The CDR3 region has the DNA TGTGCCAGCTCACCAGAGCAACTAGTCTACTACAATGAGCAGTTCTTC.

The chain employs TRBV4-1 and TRBJ2-3; 9 nucleotides align to TRBD2. V gave up 1 base and J gave up 3 bases; unmatched junction bases: 2. The CDR3 covers 15 residues. CDR1 and CDR2 (germline): MGHRA, YSYEKL. The DNA of the CDR3 is TGCGCCAGCAGCCAAGTAGCGGGAGTTACAGATACGCAGTATTTT. Translated, it gives CASSQVAGVTDTQYF.

The chain links TRBV11-2 to TRBJ2-7, with a tentative D call TRBD2 (5 bases). Germline CDR1 reads SGHAT; CDR2 reads FQNNGV. The CDR3 spans 13 residues. The V and J ends lost 3 bases and 2 bases respectively, with 8 bases between them. CDR3 bases: TGTGCCAGCAGCTTGGGGAGAACCTACGAGCAGTACTTC. Encoded protein: CASSLGRTYEQYF.

The rearrangement uses TRBV19 and TRBJ2-7; D ambiguous. Per germline, CDR1 LNHDA and CDR2 SQIVND (reference sequence). The CDR3 sequence is 13 residues long. V shed 6 bases and J shed 0 bases, with 9 bases lying between them. The CDR3 DNA sequence: TGTGCCAGTAGATCGACAAGCTCCTACGAGCAGTACTTC. Its translation: CASRSTSSYEQYF. Full variable domain (outside the CDR3, taken from reference TRBV19 and TRBJ2-7): DGGITQSPKYLFRKEGQNVTLSCEQNLNHDAMYWYRQDPGQGLRLIYYSQIVNDFQKGDIAEGYSVSREKKESFPLTVTSAQKNPTAFYLCASRSTSSYEQYFGPGTRLTVT.

The chain joins TRBV29-1 to TRBJ2-1; 9 positions agree with TRBD2. The V gene end was trimmed by 2 bases and the J gene end by 2 bases; junction bases not matched to a gene: 1. Germline V CDR1 and CDR2: SQVTM, ANQGSEA. CDR3 size: 14 residues. CDR3 in DNA: TGCAGCGTTGAAAGCGGGAGGCCCTACAATGAGCAGTTCTTC. It is translated as CSVESGRPYNEQFF.

About this clone itself: The sample has other DNA sequences that encode this CDR3 too. The J gene is TRBJ2-7, the V gene TRBV9; 7 bases are shared with TRBD2. The CDR3 covers 14 residues. The germline V gene has CDR1 SGDLS and CDR2 YYNGEE. V was clipped by 3 bases and J by 2 bases; unmatched bases: 5. The CDR3 region is CASSGGGSTYEQYF. In DNA form, the CDR3 reads TGTGCCAGCAGCGGGGGGGGGAGCACCTACGAGCAGTACTTC. Full variable domain (rest looked up from reference TRBV9 and TRBJ2-7): DSGVTQTPKHLITATGQRVTLRCSPRSGDLSVYWYQQSLDQGLQFLIQYYNGEERAKGNILERFSAQQFPDLHSELNLSSLELGDSALYFCASSGGGSTYEQYFGPGTRLTVT.

The rearrangement joins TRBV6-1 to TRBJ1-5, with D perhaps TRBD1 (6 bases). Germline CDR1 MNHNS, CDR2 SASEGT. CDR3 length: 15 amino acids. V was cut by 6 bases and J by 2 bases, with 14 bases left in between. The CDR3 spells CASREGGVGNQPQHF. CDR3 in DNA: TGTGCCAGCAGGGAGGGGGGGGTCGGCAATCAGCCCCAGCATTTT.

The chain carries TRBV27 and TRBJ2-3; perhaps TRBD2 as D (6 bases). The CDR3 spans 13 residues. The V gene's germline CDR1 is MNHEY and CDR2 SMNVEV (reference sequence). V dropped 10 bases and J dropped 1 base, with 12 bases sitting between them. The CDR3: CATGERGTDTQYF. The DNA of the CDR3 is TGTGCCACGGGGGAACGGGGCACAGATACGCAGTATTTT.

The chain links TRBV2 to TRBJ1-5; 7 bases fit TRBD1. The trim removed 6 bases at V and 4 bases at J, leaving 3 bases unmatched. CDR3 length equals 13 residues. Germline CDR1 reads SNHLY; CDR2 reads FYNNEI. The CDR3 coding sequence is TGTGCCAGCAGGCCGGGACAGAATCAGCCCCAGCATTTT. Translated: CASRPGQNQPQHF.

The gene calls are TRBV2 and TRBJ2-5; 10 bases line up with TRBD2. After removal of 10 bases from V and 5 bases from J, the junction contained 10 bases not matched to a gene. Germline CDR1 reads SNHLY; CDR2 reads FYNNEI. The length of the CDR3 is 14 residues. CDR3 nucleotide sequence: TGTGCCATCTCCGGGACTAGCGTTTTGGAGACCCAGTACTTC. This translates into CAISGTSVLETQYF.

The chain recombines TRBV7-2 with TRBJ2-1; D gene uncertain. CDR3 length: 14 residues. Germline V gives CDR1 SGHTA, CDR2 FQGNSA. The germline V and J ends were trimmed by 5 bases and 3 bases, with 11 bases remaining between them. The CDR3 bases are TGTGCCAGCAGCCCGCTCGCCAGCTACAATGAGCAGTTCTTC. It specifies CASSPLASYNEQFF. Looking up the rest from reference TRBV7-2 and TRBJ2-1 gives the full variable domain: GAGVSQSPSNKVTEKGKDVELRCDPISGHTALYWYRQSLGQGLEFLIYFQGNSAPDKSGLPSDRFSAERTGGSVSTLTIQRTQQEDSAVYLCASSPLASYNEQFFGPGTRLTVL.

The chain joins TRBV5-4 to TRBJ2-4; D is uncertain. Germline-derived CDR1 and CDR2 are SGHNT and YYREEE (reference sequence). Trimming removed 0 bases from V and 2 bases from J, with 3 bases in between. This CDR3 comprises 13 residues. DNA for the CDR3: TGTGCCAGCAGCTTGGCGTCCAAAAACATTCAGTACTTC. It specifies CASSLASKNIQYF.

This clone is a singleton in its sample. The rearrangement links TRBV7-2 to TRBJ1-2; D possibly corresponds to TRBD1 (6 bases). Germline CDR1 is SGHTA and CDR2 is FQGNSA. The ends were cut back, 3 bases at V and 4 bases at J, with 18 bases in the middle. CDR3 length equals 16 residues. The CDR3 loop reads CASSLARTTGSYGYTF. CDR3 sequence (DNA): TGTGCCAGCAGCTTGGCCCGCACTACAGGGTCCTATGGCTACACCTTC.

The CDR3 coding sequence is TGTGCCAGCTCTCGACAGGGGCAGGGAGCTTTCTTT. Encoded protein: CASSRQGQGAFF. The chain recombines TRBV18 with TRBJ1-1; TRBD1 agrees at 8 bases. This CDR3 spans 12 amino acids. V lost 6 bases and J lost 10; bases outside the gene matches: 7. Germline V gene sequence: CDR1 KGHSH, CDR2 LQKENI.

This sequence joins TRBV4-1 and TRBJ2-5; TRBD1 might be the D (5 bases). Germline loops: CDR1 MGHRA, CDR2 YSYEKL. The CDR3 length is 16 residues. Trimming removed 1 base at V and 2 bases at J, with 14 bases between. This chain's CDR3 is CASSQAFLGLQETQYF. CDR3 coding DNA: TGCGCCAGCAGCCAAGCCTTTCTGGGGCTGCAAGAGACCCAGTACTTC.

The chain has TRBV5-4 and TRBJ2-3; D perhaps matches TRBD2 (5 bases). With 4 bases removed from V and 0 bases from J, the gap between germline ends came to 12 bases. This CDR3 is 15 amino acids long. Germline V gene data show CDR1 as SGHNT and CDR2 as YYREEE (reference sequence). The CDR3 sequence: CASSQPGFSTDTQYF. CDR3 DNA: TGTGCCAGCAGCCAGCCGGGATTTAGCACAGATACGCAGTATTTT. Complete variable domain (other parts from reference TRBV5-4 and TRBJ2-3): ETGVTQSPTHLIKTRGQQVTLRCSSQSGHNTVSWYQQALGQGPQFIFQYYREEENGRGNFPPRFSGLQFPNYSSELNVNALELDDSALYLCASSQPGFSTDTQYFGPGTRLTVL.

The chain has TRBV7-9 and TRBJ2-5; 11 bases map to TRBD2. The CDR3 runs 14 residues. CDR1 SEHNR and CDR2 FQNEAQ come from the germline V gene (reference sequence). V was pared by 6 bases and J by 2 bases, with 2 bases of the junction left unmatched. The CDR3 sequence: CASSVAGGQETQYF. The DNA for the CDR3 is TGTGCCAGCAGTGTAGCGGGAGGGCAAGAGACCCAGTACTTC.

J is TRBJ2-2 and V is TRBV5-4, with D possibly TRBD2 on 6 matching bases. Trimming removed 6 bases from V and 4 bases from J, with 16 bases in between. This CDR3 contains 15 residues. Germline loops: CDR1 SGHNT, CDR2 YYREEE (reference sequence). CDR3 protein: CASKEGAGSTGELFF. DNA of the CDR3: TGTGCCAGCAAGGAGGGAGCTGGTAGCACCGGGGAGCTGTTTTTT. The full variable domain, its missing parts supplied by reference TRBV5-4 and TRBJ2-2, is ETGVTQSPTHLIKTRGQQVTLRCSSQSGHNTVSWYQQALGQGPQFIFQYYREEENGRGNFPPRFSGLQFPNYSSELNVNALELDDSALYLCASKEGAGSTGELFFGEGSRLTVL.